This T cell receptor (beta chain) was identified in a study of CD8 T cells in ankylosing spondylitis. CDR3 length equals 14 residues. V lost 1 base to trimming and J lost 8 bases; unmatched junction nucleotides: 5. TCRdb analysed the 5' RACE reads with MiXCR anew, one entry per CDR3 protein. Found here are about 300,000 distinct CDR3 sequences, less than 25% of them singletons; the top ten hold 3% to 4%. Details on this clonotype: What it binds is not known.

Study-wide results and caveats: Enrichment of disease-linked clones was reportedly significant in matched ankylosing spondylitis synovial fluid. What appeared characteristic of ankylosing spondylitis blood was a TCR beta motif of under 10 highly homologous variants.

V is TRBV12-3 or TRBV12-4 and J is TRBJ2-1; TRBD2 agrees at 7 bases. Sequencing was done on a sample of blood, either unsorted or a sorted T cell fraction (not recorded which). The receptor was isolated from a female donor with ankylosing spondylitis or in good health (not recorded which). The CDR3, as DNA: TGTGCCAGCAGTTTAGGCGGGAGAAGCGATGAGCAGTTCTTC. This gives the protein CASSLGGRSDEQFF.